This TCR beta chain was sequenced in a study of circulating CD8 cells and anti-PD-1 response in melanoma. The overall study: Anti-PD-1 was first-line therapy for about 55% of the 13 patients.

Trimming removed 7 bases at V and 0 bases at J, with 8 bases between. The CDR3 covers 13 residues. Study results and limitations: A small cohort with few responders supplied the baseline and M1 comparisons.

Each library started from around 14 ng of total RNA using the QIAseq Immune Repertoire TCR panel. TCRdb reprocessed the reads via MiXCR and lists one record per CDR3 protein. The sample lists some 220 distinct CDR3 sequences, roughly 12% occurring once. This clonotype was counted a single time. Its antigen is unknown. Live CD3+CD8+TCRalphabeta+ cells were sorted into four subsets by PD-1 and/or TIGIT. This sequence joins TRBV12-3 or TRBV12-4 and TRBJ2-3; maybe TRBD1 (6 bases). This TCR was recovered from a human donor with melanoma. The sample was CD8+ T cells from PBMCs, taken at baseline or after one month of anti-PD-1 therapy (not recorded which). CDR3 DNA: TGTGCCAGCACCGGACAGAGCACAGATACGCAGTATTTT. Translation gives CASTGQSTDTQYF.